Sequencing of this TCR beta chain was carried out in a study of blood T cell repertoires in COVID-19. Method: immunoSEQ multiplex PCR; TCRdb's copy keeps in-frame clones and lacks some. The sample carries 110,000 or so clones, roughly 90% recorded once. The V gene's germline CDR1 is WSHSY and CDR2 SAAADI. The CDR3 spans 15 residues. V trimming: 8 bases; J trimming: 7 bases; junction bases outside the gene matches: 14. The sequencing input was peripheral blood. The chain joins TRBV10-2 to TRBJ1-3, with TRBD1 matching 7 bases. The TCR sequence derives from a woman in her 70s who had recovered from COVID-19. In DNA, the CDR3 is TGCGCCAGCCGCCCAGGGGGACAGTATTGGAACACCATATATTTT. This encodes CASRPGGQYWNTIYF.